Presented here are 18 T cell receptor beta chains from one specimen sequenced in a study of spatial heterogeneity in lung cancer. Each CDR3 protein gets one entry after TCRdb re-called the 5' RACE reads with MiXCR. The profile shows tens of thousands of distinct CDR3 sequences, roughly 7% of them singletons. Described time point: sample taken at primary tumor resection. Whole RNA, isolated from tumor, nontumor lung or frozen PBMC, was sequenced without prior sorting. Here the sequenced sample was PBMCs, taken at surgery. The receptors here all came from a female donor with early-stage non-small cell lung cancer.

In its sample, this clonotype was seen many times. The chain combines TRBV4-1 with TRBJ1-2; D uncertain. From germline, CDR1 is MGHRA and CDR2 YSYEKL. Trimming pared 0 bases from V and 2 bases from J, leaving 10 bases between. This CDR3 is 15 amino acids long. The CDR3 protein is CASSQDGRQNYGYTF. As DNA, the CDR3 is TGCGCCAGCAGCCAAGATGGGCGGCAGAACTATGGCTACACCTTC.

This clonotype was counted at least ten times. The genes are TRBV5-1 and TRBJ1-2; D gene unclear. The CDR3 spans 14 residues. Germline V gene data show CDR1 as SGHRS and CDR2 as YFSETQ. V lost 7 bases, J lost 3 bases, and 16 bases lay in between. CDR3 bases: TGCGCCAGCGCCCCCGAGGTGACCGACTATGGCTACACCTTC. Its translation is CASAPEVTDYGYTF.

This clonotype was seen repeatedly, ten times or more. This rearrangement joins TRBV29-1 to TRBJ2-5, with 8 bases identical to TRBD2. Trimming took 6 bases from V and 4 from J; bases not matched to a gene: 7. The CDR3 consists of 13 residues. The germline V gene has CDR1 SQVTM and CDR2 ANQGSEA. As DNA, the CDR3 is TGCAGCGTGGGACTAGGGGCAGGAGAGACCCAGTACTTC. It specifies CSVGLGAGETQYF.

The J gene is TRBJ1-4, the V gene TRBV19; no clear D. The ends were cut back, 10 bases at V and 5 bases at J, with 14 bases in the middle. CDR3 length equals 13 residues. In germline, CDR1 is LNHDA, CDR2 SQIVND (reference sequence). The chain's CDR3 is CATVPGANEKLFF. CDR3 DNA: TGTGCCACCGTCCCGGGAGCCAATGAAAAACTGTTTTTT.

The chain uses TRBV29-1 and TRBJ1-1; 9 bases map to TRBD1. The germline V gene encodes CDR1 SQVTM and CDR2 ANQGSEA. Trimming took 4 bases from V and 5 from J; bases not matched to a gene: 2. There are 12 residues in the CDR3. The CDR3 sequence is CSVAQGATEAFF. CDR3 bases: TGCAGCGTTGCACAGGGGGCAACTGAAGCTTTCTTT.

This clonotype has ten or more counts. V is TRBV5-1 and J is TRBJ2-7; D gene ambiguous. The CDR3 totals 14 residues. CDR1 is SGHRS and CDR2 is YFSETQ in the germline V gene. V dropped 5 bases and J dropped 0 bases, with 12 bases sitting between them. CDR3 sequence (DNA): TGCGCCAGCAGTCCAGAGCTCAACTCCTACGAGCAGTACTTC. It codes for CASSPELNSYEQYF.

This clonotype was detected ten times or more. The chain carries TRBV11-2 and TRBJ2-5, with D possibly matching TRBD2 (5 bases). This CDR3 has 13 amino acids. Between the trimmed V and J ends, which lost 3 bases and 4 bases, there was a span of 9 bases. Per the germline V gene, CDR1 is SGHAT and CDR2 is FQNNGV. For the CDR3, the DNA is TGTGCCAGCAGCTTGAGGGAAGGAGAGACCCAGTACTTC. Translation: CASSLREGETQYF.

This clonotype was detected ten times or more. The CDR3 coding sequence is TGTGCCAGTCTTCGACCGGGACAGGGGACCGGGGAGCTGTTTTTT. Translation gives CASLRPGQGTGELFF. This chain joins TRBV19 and TRBJ2-2, with TRBD1 matching 10 bases. V lost 8 bases and J lost 5; bases outside the gene matches: 8. Germline loops: CDR1 LNHDA, CDR2 SQIVND (reference sequence). CDR3 length equals 15 residues.

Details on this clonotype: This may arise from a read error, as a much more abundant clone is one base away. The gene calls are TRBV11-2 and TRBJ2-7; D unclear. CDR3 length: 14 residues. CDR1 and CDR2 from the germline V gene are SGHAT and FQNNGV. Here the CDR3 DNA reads TGTGTCAGCAGCTTAGTGCTAACATCCTACGAGCAGTACTTC. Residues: CVSSLVLTSYEQYF.

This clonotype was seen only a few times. In nucleotides, the CDR3 is TGCAGTGCTAGAGATTTCTCTAGCAATCAGCCCCAGCATTTT. It encodes CSARDFSSNQPQHF. The V call is TRBV20-1, the J call TRBJ1-5; D is undetermined. Trimming pared 0 bases from V and 0 bases from J, leaving 6 bases between. Germline loops: CDR1 DFQATT, CDR2 SNEGSKA (reference sequence). CDR3 length: 14 residues.

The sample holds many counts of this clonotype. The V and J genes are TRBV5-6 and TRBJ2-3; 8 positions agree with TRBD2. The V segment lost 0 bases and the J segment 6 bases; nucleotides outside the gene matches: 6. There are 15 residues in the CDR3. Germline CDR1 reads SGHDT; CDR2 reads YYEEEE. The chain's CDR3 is CASSLGAGGRDTQYF. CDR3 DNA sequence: TGTGCCAGCAGCTTGGGTGCGGGGGGCAGGGATACGCAGTATTTT.

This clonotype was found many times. Here the CDR3 DNA reads TGCAGTGCTCCGAAGGGGCGCCCTGAAGCTTTCTTT. It specifies CSAPKGRPEAFF. The rearrangement uses TRBV20-1 and TRBJ1-1; tentative D call: TRBD1 (5 bases). The germline V and J ends were trimmed by 5 bases and 6 bases, with 13 bases remaining between them. CDR3 length equals 12 residues. Germline V gives CDR1 DFQATT, CDR2 SNEGSKA (reference sequence).

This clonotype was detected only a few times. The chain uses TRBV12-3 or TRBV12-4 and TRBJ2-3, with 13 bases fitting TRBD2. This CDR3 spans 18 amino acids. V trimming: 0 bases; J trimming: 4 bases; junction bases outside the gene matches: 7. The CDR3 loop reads CASSLAGPLAGGPDTQYF. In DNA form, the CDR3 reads TGTGCCAGCAGTTTAGCGGGCCCACTAGCGGGGGGGCCAGATACGCAGTATTTT.

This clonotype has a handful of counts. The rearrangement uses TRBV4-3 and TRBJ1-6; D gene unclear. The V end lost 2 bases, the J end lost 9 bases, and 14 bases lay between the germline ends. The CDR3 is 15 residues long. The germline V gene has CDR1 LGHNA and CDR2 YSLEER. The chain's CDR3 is CASSQTLRQFSPLHF. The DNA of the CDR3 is TGCGCCAGCAGCCAAACCCTGAGGCAGTTTTCACCCCTCCACTTT.

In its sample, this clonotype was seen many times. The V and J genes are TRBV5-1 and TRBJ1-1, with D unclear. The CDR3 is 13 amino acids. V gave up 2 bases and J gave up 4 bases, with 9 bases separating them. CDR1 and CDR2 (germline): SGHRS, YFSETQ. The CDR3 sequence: CASSFGGFTEAFF. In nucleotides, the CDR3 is TGCGCCAGCAGCTTTGGAGGGTTCACTGAAGCTTTCTTT.

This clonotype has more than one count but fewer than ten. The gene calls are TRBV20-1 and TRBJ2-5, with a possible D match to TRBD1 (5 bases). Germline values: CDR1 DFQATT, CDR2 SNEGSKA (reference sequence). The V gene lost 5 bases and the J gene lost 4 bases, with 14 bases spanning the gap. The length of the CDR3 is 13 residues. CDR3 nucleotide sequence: TGCAGTGCTCGGGCAGGGCAGAGAGAGACCCAGTACTTC. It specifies CSARAGQRETQYF.

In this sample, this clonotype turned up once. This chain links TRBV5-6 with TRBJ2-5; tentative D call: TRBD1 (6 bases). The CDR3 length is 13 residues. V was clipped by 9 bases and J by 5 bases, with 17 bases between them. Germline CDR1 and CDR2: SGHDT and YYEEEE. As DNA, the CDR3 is TGTGCCACGAATGGGGGCTTGATGGAGACCCAGTACTTC. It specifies CATNGGLMETQYF. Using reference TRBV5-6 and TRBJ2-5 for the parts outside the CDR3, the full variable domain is DAGVTQSPTHLIKTRGQQVTLRCSPKSGHDTVSWYQQALGQGPQFIFQYYEEEERQRGNFPDRFSGHQFPNYSSELNVNALLLGDSALYLCATNGGLMETQYFGPGTRLLVL.

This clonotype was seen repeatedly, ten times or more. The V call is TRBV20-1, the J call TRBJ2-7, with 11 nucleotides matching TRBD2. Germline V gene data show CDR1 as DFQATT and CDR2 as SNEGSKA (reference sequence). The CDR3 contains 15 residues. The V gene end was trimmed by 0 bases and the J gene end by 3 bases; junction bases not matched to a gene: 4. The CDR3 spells CSARESSGGVYEQYF. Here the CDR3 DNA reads TGCAGTGCTAGAGAAAGTAGCGGGGGGGTCTACGAGCAGTACTTC.